The 32 T cell receptor beta chains below all came from one sample that was sequenced in a study of shared clonotypes between healthy human individuals. Assay used: immunoSEQ multiplex PCR; TCRdb lists only in-frame clones, some missing. The top ten hold more than 10% of the sample, which has 450,000 to 500,000 clones, approximately 80% seen once. The sample taken for sequencing was PBMCs. The origin of the receptors is a middle-aged woman in good health. Some clones in this sample may be carry-over from other donors' samples.

CDR3 in amino acids: CAEQKLGQETQYF. The CDR3 DNA is TGTGCCGAGCAAAAACTAGGACAAGAGACCCAGTACTTC. The rearrangement joins TRBV30 to TRBJ2-5, with D perhaps TRBD2 (5 bases). The CDR3 consists of 13 residues. CDR1 is GTSNPN, CDR2 SVGIG, per germline (reference sequence). V was trimmed by 8 bases and J by 2 bases, leaving 15 bases between them.

The chain couples TRBV5-4 to TRBJ2-1; no clear D gene. This CDR3 contains 15 residues. Germline V gene data show CDR1 as SGHNT and CDR2 as YYREEE (reference sequence). With 2 bases removed from V and 4 bases from J, the gap between germline ends came to 13 bases. The CDR3 reads CASSLIGMEYNEQFF. Here the CDR3 DNA reads TGTGCCAGCAGCTTAATCGGTATGGAGTACAATGAGCAGTTCTTC.

The chain carries TRBV7-2 and TRBJ2-5; D may be TRBD1 or TRBD2 (5 bases each). Germline values: CDR1 SGHTA, CDR2 FQGNSA. V shed 1 base and J shed 3 bases, with 9 bases lying between them. CDR3 size: 14 residues. CDR3 nucleotide sequence: TGTGCCAGCAGCTTAGAGGTGGGGGAAGAGACCCAGTACTTC. Translating it yields CASSLEVGEETQYF.

Many counts were recorded for this clone. The V and J genes are TRBV25-1 and TRBJ2-2; D is unresolved. CDR3 length: 11 residues. From germline, CDR1 is MGHDK and CDR2 SYGVNS. V was trimmed by 2 bases and J by 8 bases, leaving 3 bases between them. CDR3 coding DNA: TGTGCCAGCAGTGAAGTAGGGGAGCTGTTTTTT. Protein product: CASSEVGELFF.

The V call is TRBV6-6, the J call TRBJ2-2; 9 positions match TRBD2. V shed 3 bases and J 6 bases; nucleotides not matched to a gene: 8. The CDR3 sequence is 16 residues long. The germline CDR1 and CDR2 sequences are MNHNY and SVGAGI (reference sequence). CDR3 in DNA: TGTGCCAGCAGTTATCTCCTAGCGGGACAGTCCGGGGAGCTGTTTTTT. This sequence encodes CASSYLLAGQSGELFF.

This clone was counted a few times. The CDR3 region has the DNA TGTGCCAGCAGCACGCGGGAAGGGTATGGCTACACCTTC. This sequence encodes CASSTREGYGYTF. The V and J genes are TRBV7-3 and TRBJ1-2; D call uncertain. V was pared by 5 bases and J by 5 bases, with 12 bases between. Per the germline V gene, CDR1 is SGHTA and CDR2 is FQGTGA. The CDR3 runs 13 residues. The whole variable domain, filled in from reference TRBV7-3 and TRBJ1-2, reads GAGVSQTPSNKVTEKGKYVELRCDPISGHTALYWYRQSLGQGPEFLIYFQGTGAADDSGLPNDRFFAVRPEGSVSTLKIQRTERGDSAVYLCASSTREGYGYTFGSGTRLTVV.

The genes are TRBV28 and TRBJ2-5; no clear D gene. The J call is uncertain, as TRBJ2-7 better fits the DNA end. This CDR3 has 16 amino acids. The germline CDR1 and CDR2 sequences are MDHEN and SYDVKM. This chain's CDR3 is CASSSSGRTLAYEQYF. CDR3 coding DNA: TGTGCCAGCAGTTCTTCAGGACGGACGTTGGCCTACGAGCAGTACTTC.

The CDR3 spells CTSSTQSRANVLTF. The CDR3 nucleotides are TGCACCAGCAGCACACAAAGTCGGGCCAACGTCCTGACTTTC. The chain links TRBV1 to TRBJ2-6; the D segment call TRBD1 is taken from the table without a DNA check. TRBV1 is termed a pseudogene. The CDR3 runs to 14 residues.

The V and J genes are TRBV12-5 and TRBJ1-5; D ambiguous. CDR1 and CDR2 from the germline V gene are LGHNT and FRNRAP. This CDR3 comprises 15 residues. Between the trimmed V and J ends, which lost 4 bases and 3 bases, there was a span of 13 bases. The CDR3 loop reads CASGWVGQPNQPQHF. CDR3 DNA: TGTGCTAGTGGTTGGGTCGGGCAGCCCAATCAGCCCCAGCATTTT.

The V call is TRBV5-6, the J call TRBJ2-7, with 7 bases lining up with TRBD1. The CDR3 runs to 15 residues. V shed 4 bases and J 3 bases; nucleotides not matched to a gene: 10. Looked up from germline, CDR1 is SGHDT and CDR2 is YYEEEE. CDR3 sequence (DNA): TGTGCCAGCAGCGCAGGACAGGCCGCTTACTACGAGCAGTACTTC. Its protein product is CASSAGQAAYYEQYF.

This clone has more than one count but fewer than ten. The rearrangement links TRBV19 to TRBJ1-2; 8 bases fit TRBD1. After removal of 0 bases from V and 7 bases from J, the junction contained 10 bases not matched to a gene. Germline V gene sequence: CDR1 LNHDA, CDR2 SQIVND (reference sequence). This CDR3 region has 16 residues. DNA of the CDR3: TGTGCCAGTAGTATAGATCGCAGACAGGGGATGAGTGGCTACACCTTC. Translated, it gives CASSIDRRQGMSGYTF.

This rearrangement joins TRBV7-3 to TRBJ2-5, with D perhaps TRBD1 (5 bases). V lost 6 bases, J lost 0 bases, and 11 bases lay in between. Germline-derived CDR1 and CDR2 are SGHTA and FQGTGA. CDR3 length: 14 residues. The CDR3 sequence is CASSQTANQETQYF. The CDR3 DNA is TGTGCCAGCAGTCAGACAGCGAACCAAGAGACCCAGTACTTC.

The gene calls are TRBV7-9 and TRBJ2-1; 8 nucleotides match TRBD2. This CDR3 comprises 17 residues. V dropped 5 bases and J dropped 4; count of bases not matched to a gene: 13. Germline V gene data show CDR1 as SEHNR and CDR2 as FQNEAQ (reference sequence). CDR3 coding DNA: TGTGCCAGCAGCAACACTAGAGGGACTAGTATGTACAATGAGCAGTTCTTC. This sequence encodes CASSNTRGTSMYNEQFF.

The chain is built from TRBV6-4 and TRBJ2-1; TRBD1 agrees at 11 bases. The CDR3 totals 14 residues. V gave up 3 bases and J gave up 6 bases; unmatched junction bases: 1. The germline CDR1 and CDR2 sequences are MRHNA and SNTAGT. CDR3 sequence (DNA): TGTGCCAGCAGTGAAGGGACAGGGGGCAATGAGCAGTTCTTC. Its translation: CASSEGTGGNEQFF.

The chain links TRBV12-5 to TRBJ2-7; unclear D gene. Trimming took off 1 base at V and 1 base at J, with 5 bases between the two ends. CDR1 and CDR2 (germline): LGHNT, FRNRAP. The CDR3 contains 13 residues. In DNA, the CDR3 is TGTGCTAGTGGTTTGGGACGGTCCTACGAGCAGTACTTC. Translation: CASGLGRSYEQYF.

V usage is TRBV9 and J usage is TRBJ2-7; no clear D. Trimming cost V 0 bases and J 0 bases, with 7 bases left between them. Germline CDR1 is SGDLS and CDR2 is YYNGEE. The CDR3 has 14 amino acids. The CDR3: CASSVGVSSYEQYF. The CDR3 nucleotides read TGTGCCAGCAGCGTAGGGGTGAGCTCCTACGAGCAGTACTTC.

This chain links TRBV28 with TRBJ2-6; 8 bases fit TRBD1. Germline CDR1 is MDHEN and CDR2 is SYDVKM. V shed 2 bases, J shed 3 bases, and the junction held 12 bases outside the gene matches. The CDR3 spans 19 residues. In DNA, the CDR3 is TGTGCCAGCAGTTTAAGGATGGGCAGGGGGCCCCTTGGGGCCAACGTCCTGACTTTC. This codes for CASSLRMGRGPLGANVLTF.

The chain uses TRBV2 and TRBJ1-1, with 7 bases that match TRBD1. Germline V gives CDR1 SNHLY, CDR2 FYNNEI. The CDR3 is 14 residues long. Unmatched junction bases numbered 8, after V lost 7 bases and J lost 3 bases. CDR3: CASTRLTGDTEAFF. The CDR3 DNA sequence: TGTGCCAGCACACGGCTCACAGGGGACACTGAAGCTTTCTTT.

This clone was observed once. This chain connects TRBV5-1 to TRBJ2-2; 10 bases line up with TRBD1. The CDR3 sequence is 14 residues long. CDR1 and CDR2 from the germline V gene are SGHRS and YFSETQ. After removal of 4 bases from V and 8 bases from J, the junction contained 5 bases not matched to a gene. The CDR3 reads CASSIDRGLGELFF. CDR3 DNA sequence: TGCGCCAGCAGCATTGACAGGGGGCTAGGGGAGCTGTTTTTT.

The chain recombines TRBV9 with TRBJ2-7; D possibly matches TRBD1 or TRBD2 (7 bases each). The CDR3 length is 13 residues. In germline, CDR1 is SGDLS, CDR2 YYNGEE. The ends were cut back, 5 bases at V and 1 base at J, with 10 bases in the middle. This chain's CDR3 is CASSQGGSYEQYF. CDR3 nucleotides: TGTGCCAGCAGTCAGGGGGGGTCCTACGAGCAGTACTTC.

V usage is TRBV30 and J usage is TRBJ2-1, with 8 bases aligning to TRBD2. The V gene end was trimmed by 0 bases and the J gene end by 3 bases; junction bases not matched to a gene: 10. Germline V lookup: CDR1 GTSNPN, CDR2 SVGIG (reference sequence). The length of the CDR3 is 17 residues. The CDR3 region is CAWSVLQAGAVYNEQFF. The CDR3 DNA reads TGTGCCTGGAGTGTTCTTCAAGCGGGAGCTGTCTACAATGAGCAGTTCTTC.

The rearrangement uses TRBV15 and TRBJ1-1; D is ambiguous. The V end lost 5 bases, the J end lost 2 bases, and 9 bases lay between the germline ends. CDR3 length: 13 residues. From germline, CDR1 is LNHNV and CDR2 YYDKDF (reference sequence). This CDR3 reads CATSFMRNTEAFF. The CDR3 coding sequence is TGTGCCACCAGCTTTATGAGAAACACTGAAGCTTTCTTT.

This clone was counted a few times. J is TRBJ1-5 and V is TRBV6-1; D unclear. CDR1 MNHNS and CDR2 SASEGT come from the germline V gene. The V and J ends lost 2 bases and 3 bases respectively, with 11 bases between them. This CDR3 comprises 15 residues. CDR3 sequence (DNA): TGTGCCAGCAGTGAATCACGGGTCCCCAATCAGCCCCAGCATTTT. Residues: CASSESRVPNQPQHF.

This clone was counted a few times. V and J are TRBV28 and TRBJ1-2; 7 nucleotides match TRBD1. This CDR3 is 13 amino acids long. The V gene end was trimmed by 6 bases and the J gene end by 4 bases; junction bases not matched to a gene: 5. Germline CDR1 and CDR2: MDHEN and SYDVKM. CDR3 amino acids: CASSPGGGYGYTF. The DNA for the CDR3 is TGTGCCAGCAGCCCAGGGGGAGGCTATGGCTACACCTTC.

The chain uses TRBV11-3 and TRBJ2-3; TRBD1 agrees at 7 bases. CDR1 is SGHNT and CDR2 is YENEEA in the germline V gene. The CDR3 runs to 14 residues. V shed 5 bases and J 3 bases; nucleotides not matched to a gene: 5. The CDR3 loop is CASSLGTATDTQYF. The CDR3 DNA reads as TGTGCCAGCAGCCTTGGGACAGCAACAGATACGCAGTATTTT.

This clone was detected a few times. The chain employs TRBV30 and TRBJ2-1; unclear D gene. Looked up from germline, CDR1 is GTSNPN and CDR2 is SVGIG (reference sequence). Deletions cut 5 bases from V and 2 bases from J, with 4 bases between. This CDR3 spans 11 amino acids. For the CDR3, the DNA is TGTGCCTGGGGAACCTACAATGAGCAGTTCTTC. This codes for CAWGTYNEQFF.

The chain carries TRBV11-3 and TRBJ2-3; D gene unclear. Trimming took off 3 bases at V and 2 bases at J, with 12 bases between the two ends. Germline loops: CDR1 SGHNT, CDR2 YENEEA. This CDR3 is 15 amino acids long. DNA of the CDR3: TGTGCCAGCAGCTTTACCCTTGTCCCCACAGATACGCAGTATTTT. Its protein product is CASSFTLVPTDTQYF.

V and J are TRBV6-4 and TRBJ2-2, with D perhaps TRBD2 (5 bases). This CDR3 contains 15 residues. The germline gives CDR1 MRHNA, CDR2 SNTAGT. The V end lost 5 bases, the J end lost 6 bases, and 16 bases lay between the germline ends. The CDR3 sequence is CASSPFASLPGELFF. DNA of the CDR3: TGTGCCAGCAGTCCCTTTGCTAGCCTTCCCGGGGAGCTGTTTTTT.

To note about this clone: Distinct nucleotide sequences in the sample also encode this CDR3. The J gene is TRBJ2-5, the V gene TRBV7-3; 12 bases are shared with TRBD2. In germline, CDR1 is SGHTA, CDR2 FQGTGA. Trimming took 4 bases from V and 5 from J; bases not matched to a gene: 5. The CDR3 consists of 15 residues. The DNA of the CDR3 is TGTGCCAGCAGCTCTAGCGGGAGGGCGGGTGAGACCCAGTACTTC. Encoded protein: CASSSSGRAGETQYF. The whole variable domain, filled in from reference TRBV7-3 and TRBJ2-5, reads GAGVSQTPSNKVTEKGKYVELRCDPISGHTALYWYRQSLGQGPEFLIYFQGTGAADDSGLPNDRFFAVRPEGSVSTLKIQRTERGDSAVYLCASSSSGRAGETQYFGPGTRLLVL.

This clone was counted many times. The chain uses TRBV6-6 and TRBJ2-7; D might be TRBD2 (6 bases). The CDR3 runs 14 residues. Trimming cost V 5 bases and J 2 bases, with 13 bases left between them. Germline V gives CDR1 MNHNY, CDR2 SVGAGI (reference sequence). The CDR3 bases are TGTGCCAGCAGTCCCTCTAGCGCTACCTACGAGCAGTACTTC. It yields the protein CASSPSSATYEQYF.

V gene TRBV19 combines with J gene TRBJ2-3, with 7 bases that match TRBD2. Germline V lookup: CDR1 LNHDA, CDR2 SQIVND (reference sequence). Unmatched junction bases numbered 5, after V lost 5 bases and J lost 0 bases. The CDR3 spans 15 residues. Here the CDR3 DNA reads TGTGCCAGTAGTTTCGGAGCGGGGAGCACAGATACGCAGTATTTT. This encodes CASSFGAGSTDTQYF. The full variable domain, with the rest looked up from reference TRBV19 and TRBJ2-3, is DGGITQSPKYLFRKEGQNVTLSCEQNLNHDAMYWYRQDPGQGLRLIYYSQIVNDFQKGDIAEGYSVSREKKESFPLTVTSAQKNPTAFYLCASSFGAGSTDTQYFGPGTRLTVL.

In DNA, the CDR3 is TGTGCCAGCACCCAGGGTTACGGATACAATGAGCAGTTCTTC. The encoded protein is CASTQGYGYNEQFF. The chain uses TRBV9 and TRBJ2-1, with a possible D match to TRBD1 (5 bases). In germline, CDR1 is SGDLS, CDR2 YYNGEE. The CDR3 consists of 14 residues. V lost 6 bases and J lost 4, with 14 bases in between.